This T cell receptor beta chain emerged from a study of blood T cell repertoires in COVID-19. Background on the study: The cDNA or gDNA used as material had been derived from T cells, B-cell-depleted T cells, or PBMCs.

Recovered status applied to Cohort 3 donors who had two consecutive negative PCRs. It also applied to those with clearance or with symptom resolution. Deletions cut 6 bases from V and 3 bases from J, with 15 bases between. The CDR3 is made up of 14 amino acids. The germline gives CDR1 SGHNT, CDR2 YYREEE (reference sequence). Using immunoSEQ multiplex PCR, the repertoire was profiled, and TCRdb retains in-frame clones only, with some absent. Of fewer than 450,000 clones listed, more than 75% are singletons. This TCR was recovered from a young woman who had recovered from COVID-19. Specimen: PBMCs or T cells enriched from blood (not recorded which). The V and J genes are TRBV5-4 and TRBJ2-5; possible D gene TRBD2, 7 bases. The chain's CDR3 is CASTPGGQEETQYF. CDR3 sequence (DNA): TGTGCCAGCACGCCCGGGGGGCAGGAAGAGACCCAGTACTTC.